One and the same sample provided the 26 T cell receptor beta chains below, sequenced in a study of blood T cell repertoires in COVID-19. Method: immunoSEQ multiplex PCR; TCRdb's copy keeps in-frame clones and lacks some. Of about 240,000 clones listed, roughly four fifths are singletons. The specimen was peripheral blood. The receptors were gathered from a woman aged 80 or over with COVID-19, enrolled during active disease.

The chain carries TRBV15 and TRBJ1-5, with TRBD1 as a possible D gene (5 bases). V gave up 5 bases and J gave up 6 bases, with 11 bases separating them. The germline V gene has CDR1 LNHNV and CDR2 YYDKDF (reference sequence). The CDR3 totals 13 residues. The CDR3 is CATSRGAPQPQHF. CDR3 DNA: TGTGCCACCAGCCGCGGGGCCCCTCAGCCCCAGCATTTT.

V usage is TRBV4-2 and J usage is TRBJ2-1, with 10 bases aligning to TRBD2. The CDR3 has 15 amino acids. Germline CDR1 and CDR2: LGHNA and YNFKEQ. Trimming removed 1 base from V and 8 bases from J; junction bases left unmatched: 5. The CDR3 DNA sequence: TGTGCCAGCAGCCAAGGTGATAGCGGGAGGTATGAGCAGTTCTTC. Translated, it gives CASSQGDSGRYEQFF.

This chain links TRBV15 with TRBJ2-5, with TRBD2 identical over 8 bases. Germline-derived CDR1 and CDR2 are LNHNV and YYDKDF (reference sequence). With 5 bases clipped from V and 4 bases from J, the junction kept 12 bases outside the gene matches. The CDR3 is 16 residues long. The CDR3 loop reads CATSVRLAIRGETQYF. The CDR3 DNA sequence: TGTGCCACCAGCGTTAGACTAGCGATCAGGGGAGAGACCCAGTACTTC.

This chain connects TRBV9 to TRBJ2-7; D gene ambiguous. The CDR3 spans 14 residues. Germline V gives CDR1 SGDLS, CDR2 YYNGEE. Deletions cut 2 bases from V and 6 bases from J, with 15 bases between. CDR3 in DNA: TGTGCCAGCAGCGTTTCAACGTCCTCGCGCGAGCAGTACTTC. It specifies CASSVSTSSREQYF.

The V call is TRBV7-9, the J call TRBJ1-2, with D perhaps TRBD1 (6 bases). The germline gives CDR1 SEHNR, CDR2 FQNEAQ (reference sequence). This CDR3 has 15 amino acids. Trimming shortened V by 4 bases and J by 3 bases, and 15 bases separated the two germline ends. The CDR3 DNA sequence: TGTGCCAGCAGCTCCGACAGGTCCGGGGACTATGGCTACACCTTC. Protein: CASSSDRSGDYGYTF.

The chain uses TRBV11-3 and TRBJ2-3; weak D call: TRBD1 (5 bases). V lost 0 bases and J lost 2, with 15 bases in between. The CDR3 has 17 amino acids. Looked up from germline, CDR1 is SGHNT and CDR2 is YENEEA. For the CDR3, the DNA is TGTGCCAGCAGCTTAGATCCCCCGGGCAGGGACACAGATACGCAGTATTTT. This encodes CASSLDPPGRDTDTQYF.

Points on this clone: This CDR3 is also generated by other DNA sequences in the sample. The chain combines TRBV5-1 with TRBJ1-4; no clear D. The germline CDR1 and CDR2 sequences are SGHRS and YFSETQ. The CDR3 runs 14 residues. V gave up 4 bases and J gave up 0 bases, with 7 bases separating them. The CDR3 sequence: CASSLTATNEKLFF. The CDR3 DNA sequence: TGCGCCAGCAGCCTGACTGCAACTAATGAAAAACTGTTTTTT.

The rearrangement uses TRBV7-9 and TRBJ1-4; D is perhaps TRBD1 (5 bases). With 7 bases removed from V and 3 bases from J, the gap between germline ends came to 12 bases. The CDR3 has 14 amino acids. Germline CDR1 is SEHNR and CDR2 is FQNEAQ (reference sequence). CDR3: CASTPVTANEKLFF. The CDR3, as DNA: TGTGCCAGCACTCCTGTGACAGCTAATGAAAAACTGTTTTTT.

This clone was picked up one time. CDR3 sequence: CASSQTGIYNSPLHF. The DNA of the CDR3 is TGTGCCAGCAGCCAGACAGGGATCTATAATTCACCCCTCCACTTT. V is TRBV3-1 (or the pseudogene TRBV3-2) and J is TRBJ1-6; 7 positions match TRBD1. Looked up from germline, CDR1 is LGHDT and CDR2 is YNNKEL (reference sequence). CDR3 length: 15 residues. J lost 3 bases, V lost 3 bases, and 2 bases had no gene match.

The chain carries TRBV11-1 and TRBJ2-7; D is perhaps TRBD1 (5 bases). Germline CDR1 reads SGHAT; CDR2 reads FQDESV (reference sequence). The CDR3 length is 14 residues. V lost 4 bases, J lost 5 bases, and 15 bases lay in between. DNA for the CDR3: TGTGCCAGCAGCTCCAGGGTCCCTCTCGACGAGCAGTACTTC. Amino acids: CASSSRVPLDEQYF.

This chain connects TRBV7-9 to TRBJ2-7, with a tentative D call TRBD2 (6 bases). The V gene lost 5 bases and the J gene lost 0 bases, with 14 bases spanning the gap. The CDR3 extends over 15 amino acids. Germline CDR1 reads SEHNR; CDR2 reads FQNEAQ (reference sequence). The CDR3 DNA reads TGTGCCAGCAGCCGGGAGAGACTGACCTCCTACGAGCAGTACTTC. As protein: CASSRERLTSYEQYF.

With respect to this clone: The same CDR3 can be traced to other DNA sequences in this sample. This chain links TRBV5-1 with TRBJ1-1; D might be TRBD1 (6 bases). From germline, CDR1 is SGHRS and CDR2 YFSETQ. V was clipped by 3 bases and J by 1 base, with 10 bases between them. The CDR3 is made up of 14 amino acids. For the CDR3, the DNA is TGCGCCAGCAGCTCCCAAGGGGGGAACACTGAAGCTTTCTTT. This sequence encodes CASSSQGGNTEAFF.

This chain links TRBV7-2 with TRBJ1-2; 11 nucleotides match TRBD1. V gave up 5 bases and J gave up 4 bases; unmatched junction bases: 0. Germline assignment: CDR1 SGHTA and CDR2 FQGNSA. The CDR3 sequence is 13 residues long. The CDR3 is CASSGQGAYGYTF. The DNA for the CDR3 is TGTGCCAGCAGCGGACAGGGGGCCTATGGCTACACCTTC. The variable domain in full, completed from reference TRBV7-2 and TRBJ1-2, reads GAGVSQSPSNKVTEKGKDVELRCDPISGHTALYWYRQSLGQGLEFLIYFQGNSAPDKSGLPSDRFSAERTGGSVSTLTIQRTQQEDSAVYLCASSGQGAYGYTFGSGTRLTVV.

CDR3 amino acids: CASKQGLPFNYGYTF. The DNA for the CDR3 is TGTGCCAGCAAACAGGGGCTACCCTTTAACTATGGCTACACCTTC. The V call is TRBV6-5, the J call TRBJ1-2, with 7 positions matching TRBD1. The CDR3 length is 15 residues. In germline, CDR1 is MNHEY, CDR2 SVGAGI. V gave up 7 bases and J gave up 1 base; unmatched junction bases: 9.

The chain links TRBV6-5 to TRBJ1-2, with 8 nucleotides matching TRBD1. Germline V CDR1 and CDR2: MNHEY, SVGAGI. This CDR3 is 13 amino acids long. With 10 bases clipped from V and 0 bases from J, the junction kept 4 bases outside the gene matches. Here the CDR3 reads CAIYRGTNYGYTF. In nucleotides, the CDR3 is TGTGCCATCTACAGGGGGACTAACTATGGCTACACCTTC.

The chain recombines TRBV5-4 with TRBJ1-4; perhaps TRBD1 as D (6 bases). Germline V gene sequence: CDR1 SGHNT, CDR2 YYREEE (reference sequence). The V end lost 4 bases, the J end lost 6 bases, and 22 bases lay between the germline ends. The CDR3 has 17 residues. The DNA of the CDR3 is TGTGCCAGCAGCCAAGGGGGACTGGGCGCGGGGGATGAAAAACTGTTTTTT. As protein: CASSQGGLGAGDEKLFF.

In regard to this clone: The identical CDR3 is also encoded by other nucleotide sequences in the sample. This chain uses TRBV3-1 (or the pseudogene TRBV3-2) with TRBJ1-2; D unresolved. Trimming stripped 3 bases from V and 8 bases from J, with 10 bases between. Germline CDR1 and CDR2: LGHDT and YNNKEL (reference sequence). There are 12 residues in the CDR3. The CDR3 region has the DNA TGTGCCAGCAGCCAGCGTACGGGGGGCTACACCTTC. Its protein product is CASSQRTGGYTF.

J is TRBJ2-1 and V is TRBV24-1; 7 nucleotides agree with TRBD2. The CDR3 contains 16 residues. With 5 bases clipped from V and 0 bases from J, the junction kept 6 bases outside the gene matches. Germline-derived CDR1 and CDR2 are KGHDR and SFDVKD. Here the CDR3 DNA reads TGTGCCACCAGTGGTCTCTCGGGGGGCTCCTACAATGAGCAGTTCTTC. Translating gives CATSGLSGGSYNEQFF.

The J gene is TRBJ2-3, the V gene TRBV5-8, with no clear D. The CDR3 totals 12 residues. Germline V gene sequence: CDR1 SGHTS, CDR2 YDEGEE. V was trimmed by 7 bases and J by 7 bases, leaving 13 bases between them. CDR3 region: CASSARGYTQYF. In DNA, the CDR3 is TGTGCCAGCTCGGCTAGAGGTTATACGCAGTATTTT.

This chain links TRBV7-2 with TRBJ2-5, with TRBD2 identical over 11 bases. Trimming took 2 bases from V and 6 from J; bases not matched to a gene: 14. Germline loops: CDR1 SGHTA, CDR2 FQGNSA. The CDR3 totals 18 residues. CDR3 sequence (DNA): TGTGCCAGCAGCTTACCCGCCGGGACTAGCGGCCTGGATAAGACCCAGTACTTC. As protein: CASSLPAGTSGLDKTQYF.

The rearrangement uses TRBV18 and TRBJ2-5, with D unresolved. CDR3 length: 13 amino acids. Trimming pared 6 bases from V and 1 base from J, leaving 9 bases between. The germline V gene has CDR1 KGHSH and CDR2 LQKENI. The CDR3 nucleotides are TGTGCCAGCTCCCCTACCTTCCAAGAGACCCAGTACTTC. This codes for CASSPTFQETQYF.

V gene TRBV7-3 combines with J gene TRBJ2-3, with 8 bases lining up with TRBD1. CDR1 and CDR2 (germline): SGHTA, FQGTGA. This CDR3 is 16 amino acids long. V lost 2 bases to trimming and J lost 0 bases; unmatched junction nucleotides: 4. The CDR3 DNA reads as TGTGCCAGCAGCTTAGACGGGGACAGGAGCACAGATACGCAGTATTTT. Protein product: CASSLDGDRSTDTQYF.

This clone came up once. The rearrangement joins TRBV5-1 to TRBJ1-6; TRBD1 might be the D (5 bases). This CDR3 has 14 amino acids. V shed 1 base and J shed 9 bases, with 11 bases lying between them. Germline V CDR1 and CDR2: SGHRS, YFSETQ. CDR3 sequence (DNA): TGCGCCAGCAGCTTGTCGGCGGGGGGTTCACCCCTCCACTTT. This sequence encodes CASSLSAGGSPLHF.

The chain recombines TRBV9 with TRBJ2-7; 11 nucleotides agree with TRBD2. CDR1 is SGDLS, CDR2 YYNGEE, per germline. The CDR3 totals 14 residues. The V segment lost 3 bases and the J segment 4 bases; nucleotides outside the gene matches: 3. As DNA, the CDR3 is TGTGCCAGCAGCGCGGGGACTAGCGGTTACGAGCAGTACTTC. The encoded protein is CASSAGTSGYEQYF.

The chain joins TRBV21-1 to TRBJ2-7; TRBD1 is taken as the D call from the table, unchecked against the DNA. TRBV21-1 is tagged as a pseudogene. The CDR3 contains 12 residues. The CDR3 reads CARGTGNYEQYF. The CDR3 region has the DNA TGTGCCAGGGGGACAGGGAACTACGAGCAGTACTTC.

This clone occurred once. CDR3 in amino acids: CASSFRRTRTEAFF. Here the CDR3 DNA reads TGTGCCAGCAGTTTCCGGAGGACCCGCACTGAAGCTTTCTTT. This chain uses TRBV27 with TRBJ1-1, with no clear D. This CDR3 has 14 residues. V lost 3 bases, J lost 4 bases, and 12 bases lay in between. Germline V gene sequence: CDR1 MNHEY, CDR2 SMNVEV (reference sequence).